This TCR beta chain emerged from a study of blood T cell repertoires in COVID-19. The CDR3 is 14 residues long. CDR1 LNHDA and CDR2 SQIVND come from the germline V gene (reference sequence). With 4 bases removed from V and 1 base from J, the gap between germline ends came to 8 bases. On this clone: Other DNA variants within this sample encode the same CDR3.

Original data processing: Counts of nucleated cells, estimated from reference gene primer amplification, were obtained. Some clones are missing from TCRdb's copy, which holds only in-frame ones; the method was immunoSEQ multiplex PCR. The V and J calls and clone size were taken over from that table, and D and trimming were inferred from the DNA. The sample shows about 150,000 clones, roughly nine tenths of them seen only once. This clonotype originated in a woman in her thirties or forties who had been exposed to COVID-19. The V and J genes are TRBV19 and TRBJ1-3; TRBD1 is a possible D gene (5 bases). Material for sequencing was PBMCs or T cells enriched from blood (not recorded which). The CDR3 coding sequence is TGTGCCAGTAGTACGGGGGTTTCTGGAAACACCATATATTTT. Its protein product is CASSTGVSGNTIYF.